Shown below are 22 T cell receptor beta chains from a single sample sequenced in a study of blood T cell repertoires in COVID-19. Libraries were prepared by immunoSEQ multiplex PCR; TCRdb keeps only in-frame clonotypes and omits some of them. The data hold about 270,000 clones, with 80% to 90% observed a single time. The material sequenced was PBMCs or T cells enriched from blood (not recorded which). The receptor source for this set is a woman in her late teens or twenties who had recovered from COVID-19.

This rearrangement joins TRBV5-8 to TRBJ1-1; D gene unclear. With 2 bases removed from V and 1 base from J, the gap between germline ends came to 6 bases. This CDR3 comprises 13 residues. Germline lookup yields CDR1 SGHTS and CDR2 YDEGEE. The CDR3 coding sequence is TGTGCCAGCAGCTTCGGGGAGAACACTGAAGCTTTCTTT. Protein sequence: CASSFGENTEAFF.

Only one count was recorded for this clone. The chain carries TRBV13 and TRBJ1-4; 11 bases match TRBD1. The CDR3 is 13 residues long. Germline assignment: CDR1 PRHDT and CDR2 FYEKMQ (reference sequence). J gave up 8 bases and V 8 bases, and 4 bases lay outside the gene matches. The CDR3 spells CASRDRGREKLFF. In nucleotides, the CDR3 is TGTGCCAGCCGGGACAGGGGGAGAGAAAAACTGTTTTTT.

The rearrangement links TRBV21-1 to TRBJ2-1; the D call in the table, TRBD1, was not verified against the DNA. TRBV21-1 is termed a pseudogene. There are 16 residues in the CDR3. The DNA of the CDR3 is TGTGCCAGCAGCAAGGGAAGACAGGGTCGGGTGTTTGAGCAGTTCTTC. Translating it yields CASSKGRQGRVFEQFF.

This clone was recorded only once. This chain links TRBV10-3 with TRBJ2-1; 12 bases fit TRBD2. The CDR3 totals 14 residues. The germline V gene has CDR1 ENHRY and CDR2 SYGVKD. V lost 10 bases, J lost 5 bases, and 6 bases stayed unmatched. The CDR3, as DNA: TGTGCCACGAAAACTAGCGGGGGGAACAATGAGCAGTTCTTC. Residues: CATKTSGGNNEQFF.

This clone was seen repeatedly, ten times or more. The chain recombines TRBV19 with TRBJ1-1, with D perhaps TRBD1 (6 bases). Germline-derived CDR1 and CDR2 are LNHDA and SQIVND (reference sequence). Trimming pared 2 bases from V and 5 bases from J, leaving 12 bases between. This CDR3 is 14 amino acids long. This chain's CDR3 is CASSIQQGRTEAFF. In DNA, the CDR3 is TGTGCCAGTAGTATACAACAGGGAAGGACTGAAGCTTTCTTT.

This CDR3 is CASRPTSASSYNEQFF. The CDR3 coding sequence is TGTGCCAGCAGACCAACTAGCGCTAGCTCCTACAATGAGCAGTTCTTC. The rearrangement joins TRBV7-3 to TRBJ2-1, with 7 bases lining up with TRBD2. CDR1 is SGHTA and CDR2 is FQGTGA in the germline V gene. V shed 6 bases, J shed 0 bases, and the junction held 8 bases outside the gene matches. CDR3 length equals 16 residues.

The chain recombines TRBV6-6 with TRBJ1-5; TRBD1 agrees at 8 bases. Per germline, CDR1 MNHNY and CDR2 SVGAGI (reference sequence). V dropped 6 bases and J dropped 4; count of bases not matched to a gene: 11. The CDR3 extends over 16 amino acids. CDR3 DNA: TGTGCCAGCAGCGATACAGGGGGACGTCCAAATCAGCCCCAGCATTTT. This encodes CASSDTGGRPNQPQHF.

The rearrangement uses TRBV24-1 and TRBJ2-5; D possibly corresponds to TRBD1 (6 bases). The CDR3 runs 14 residues. Germline CDR1 is KGHDR and CDR2 is SFDVKD. The V end lost 4 bases, the J end lost 5 bases, and 13 bases lay between the germline ends. The CDR3 protein is CATSDPGGLETQYF. Here the CDR3 DNA reads TGTGCCACCAGTGACCCTGGGGGCTTGGAGACCCAGTACTTC.

The V gene is TRBV6-5, the J gene TRBJ1-5; tentative D call: TRBD1 (6 bases). Looked up from germline, CDR1 is MNHEY and CDR2 is SVGAGI. Deletions cut 7 bases from V and 0 bases from J, with 7 bases between. The length of the CDR3 is 13 residues. The CDR3 nucleotides read TGTGCCAGCATACAGGGTAGCAATCAGCCCCAGCATTTT. Amino acid sequence: CASIQGSNQPQHF.

The rearrangement links TRBV7-2 to TRBJ2-7, with a tentative D call TRBD1 (6 bases). The CDR3 sequence is 13 residues long. In germline, CDR1 is SGHTA, CDR2 FQGNSA. The V end lost 4 bases, the J end lost 5 bases, and 12 bases lay between the germline ends. CDR3 coding DNA: TGTGCCAGCAGCTCGTGGAACAGGGACGAGCAGTACTTC. As protein: CASSSWNRDEQYF.

This chain links TRBV4-2 with TRBJ1-1; maybe TRBD1 (6 bases). The ends were cut back, 4 bases at V and 1 base at J, with 13 bases in the middle. Germline V gives CDR1 LGHNA, CDR2 YNFKEQ. The CDR3 totals 15 residues. DNA for the CDR3: TGTGCCAGCAGCCCCAGTAGGACAGAGAACACTGAAGCTTTCTTT. Protein product: CASSPSRTENTEAFF.

The chain couples TRBV12-3 or TRBV12-4 to TRBJ1-4; D is ambiguous. The CDR3 consists of 12 residues. V lost 3 bases to trimming and J lost 11 bases, with 10 bases between them. In DNA form, the CDR3 reads TGTGCCAGCAGTTTCACGCGAGAGAAACTGTTTTTT. It specifies CASSFTREKLFF.

The CDR3, as DNA: TGTGCCAGCAGCGTTACGGGAACCCCCACCGAGCAGTACTTC. Residues: CASSVTGTPTEQYF. The chain has TRBV9 and TRBJ2-7; D might be TRBD2 (5 bases). V lost 2 bases to trimming and J lost 6 bases, with 15 bases between them. Germline assignment: CDR1 SGDLS and CDR2 YYNGEE. This CDR3 contains 14 residues.

This clone was recorded only once. The CDR3 spells CASSVGTDLNQPQHF. The CDR3 DNA reads TGTGCCAGCAGCGTAGGGACAGACCTAAATCAGCCCCAGCATTTT. The chain carries TRBV9 and TRBJ1-5; weak D call: TRBD1 (6 bases). Germline assignment: CDR1 SGDLS and CDR2 YYNGEE. The CDR3 contains 15 residues. V was pared by 0 bases and J by 4 bases, with 11 bases between.

The chain uses TRBV30 and TRBJ2-3, with TRBD2 identical over 8 bases. Germline lookup yields CDR1 GTSNPN and CDR2 SVGIG (reference sequence). The V gene end was trimmed by 2 bases and the J gene end by 4 bases; junction bases not matched to a gene: 5. This CDR3 has 14 residues. The CDR3 protein is CAWSRSGGADTQYF. In nucleotides, the CDR3 is TGTGCCTGGAGTAGGTCGGGGGGGGCAGATACGCAGTATTTT.

This chain uses TRBV6-5 with TRBJ2-7; weak D call: TRBD1 (5 bases). The CDR3 sequence is 12 residues long. The ends were cut back, 10 bases at V and 2 bases at J, with 12 bases in the middle. Germline CDR1 MNHEY, CDR2 SVGAGI. The CDR3 sequence: CAILTDTYEQYF. The DNA for the CDR3 is TGTGCCATCTTGACAGACACCTACGAGCAGTACTTC.

Note on this clone: The junction departs from the called germline gene at one end, perhaps through a read error. The CDR3 coding sequence is TGTGCTAGCAGCTTAGGACTAGCGGGGGGGCCAGAGACCCAGTACTTC. Translating gives CASSLGLAGGPETQYF. The V call is TRBV7-7, the J call TRBJ2-5; 15 bases are a match to TRBD2. The CDR3 has 16 amino acids. Per the germline V gene, CDR1 is SSHAT and CDR2 is FNYEAQ (reference sequence).

The gene calls are TRBV27 and TRBJ2-6; D possibly corresponds to TRBD1 (6 bases). Trimming cost V 5 bases and J 0 bases, with 17 bases left between them. The length of the CDR3 is 18 residues. CDR1 and CDR2 (germline): MNHEY, SMNVEV (reference sequence). The chain's CDR3 is CASSPRQATISGANVLTF. CDR3 nucleotide sequence: TGTGCCAGCAGTCCCCGACAGGCTACCATCTCTGGGGCCAACGTCCTGACTTTC. Using reference TRBV27 and TRBJ2-6 for the parts outside the CDR3, the full variable domain is EAQVTQNPRYLITVTGKKLTVTCSQNMNHEYMSWYRQDPGLGLRQIYYSMNVEVTDKGDVPEGYKVSRKEKRNFPLILESPSPNQTSLYFCASSPRQATISGANVLTFGAGSRLTVL.

The chain combines TRBV11-2 with TRBJ2-3; 9 positions match TRBD2. The junction had 1 base not matched to a gene; V was cut back by 6 bases and J by 3 bases. This CDR3 has 13 amino acids. Per germline, CDR1 SGHAT and CDR2 FQNNGV. The CDR3 here is CASRLAGTDTQYF. DNA for the CDR3: TGTGCCAGCAGGCTAGCGGGGACAGATACGCAGTATTTT.

The V gene is TRBV7-9, the J gene TRBJ2-3; a weak D match, TRBD2 (5 bases). Trimming took 8 bases from V and 6 from J, leaving 12 bases between them. CDR1 and CDR2 from the germline V gene are SEHNR and FQNEAQ (reference sequence). This CDR3 has 12 residues. CDR3 amino acids: CASGGSRDTQYF. CDR3 sequence (DNA): TGTGCCAGCGGCGGGTCTAGGGATACGCAGTATTTT. The variable domain in full, completed from reference TRBV7-9 and TRBJ2-3, reads DTGVSQNPRHKITKRGQNVTFRCDPISEHNRLYWYRQTLGQGPEFLTYFQNEAQLEKSRLLSDRFSAERPKGSFSTLEIQRTEQGDSAMYLCASGGSRDTQYFGPGTRLTVL.

The chain is built from TRBV13 and TRBJ1-5, with D possibly matching TRBD1 (6 bases). The CDR3 covers 16 residues. CDR1 and CDR2 from the germline V gene are PRHDT and FYEKMQ (reference sequence). V was cut by 2 bases and J by 0 bases, with 11 bases left in between. The CDR3, as DNA: TGTGCCAGCAGCTTACGGACAGTCAGTAGCAATCAGCCCCAGCATTTT. Amino acids: CASSLRTVSSNQPQHF.

CDR3 bases: TGTGCCAGCAGCTTAGGAACGGGTGGAGGTGGCTACACCTTC. It encodes CASSLGTGGGGYTF. The genes are TRBV7-9 and TRBJ1-2; unclear D gene. V shed 1 base and J shed 7 bases, with 13 bases lying between them. Per germline, CDR1 SEHNR and CDR2 FQNEAQ (reference sequence). This CDR3 is built from 14 residues. Full variable domain (missing parts from reference TRBV7-9 and TRBJ1-2): DTGVSQNPRHKITKRGQNVTFRCDPISEHNRLYWYRQTLGQGPEFLTYFQNEAQLEKSRLLSDRFSAERPKGSFSTLEIQRTEQGDSAMYLCASSLGTGGGGYTFGSGTRLTVV.